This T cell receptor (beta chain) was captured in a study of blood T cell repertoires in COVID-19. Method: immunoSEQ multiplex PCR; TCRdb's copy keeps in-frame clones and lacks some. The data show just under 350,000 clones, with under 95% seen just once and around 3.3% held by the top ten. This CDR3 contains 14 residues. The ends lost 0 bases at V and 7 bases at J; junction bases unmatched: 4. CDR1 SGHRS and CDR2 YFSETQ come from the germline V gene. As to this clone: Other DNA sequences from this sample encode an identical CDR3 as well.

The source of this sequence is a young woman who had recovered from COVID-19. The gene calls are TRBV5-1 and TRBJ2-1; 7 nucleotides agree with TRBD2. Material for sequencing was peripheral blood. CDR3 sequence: CASSLVAGANEQFF. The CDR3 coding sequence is TGCGCCAGCAGCTTGGTTGCGGGAGCTAATGAGCAGTTCTTC.